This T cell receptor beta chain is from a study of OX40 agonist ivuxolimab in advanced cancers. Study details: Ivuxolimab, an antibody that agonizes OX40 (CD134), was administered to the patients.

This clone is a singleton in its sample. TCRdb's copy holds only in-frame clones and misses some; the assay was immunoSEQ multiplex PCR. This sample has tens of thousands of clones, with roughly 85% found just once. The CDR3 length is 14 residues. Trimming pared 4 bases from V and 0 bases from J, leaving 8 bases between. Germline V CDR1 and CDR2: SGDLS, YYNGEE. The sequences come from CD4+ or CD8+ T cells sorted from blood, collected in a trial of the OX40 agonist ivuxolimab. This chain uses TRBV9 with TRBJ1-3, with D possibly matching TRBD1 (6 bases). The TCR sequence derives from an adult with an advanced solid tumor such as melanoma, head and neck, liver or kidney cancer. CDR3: CASSLDSSGNTIYF. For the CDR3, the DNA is TGTGCCAGCAGCCTGGACAGCTCTGGAAACACCATATATTTT.